This T cell receptor (beta chain) appears in the sequencing data of a study of shared T cell receptors in the human thymus. The assay was immunoSEQ multiplex PCR, and TCRdb's table has in-frame clones only and misses some. The repertoire has under 700,000 clones, around 78% of them found once; the top ten carry roughly 0.013%. J gave up 7 bases and V 3 bases, and 11 bases lay outside the gene matches. Per germline, CDR1 SGHVS and CDR2 FQNEAQ. There are 16 residues in the CDR3. Separately, the same data were catalogued under a study of human thymus T cells.

Sequences were obtained from thymocytes. V is TRBV7-8 and J is TRBJ2-1; 8 bases are shared with TRBD2. This sequence originates from a boy in the first two years of life with a congenital heart defect. CDR3 loop: CASSFNGREERNEQFF. The CDR3 nucleotides read TGTGCCAGCAGCTTTAATGGGCGGGAGGAAAGAAATGAGCAGTTCTTC.